The 5 T cell receptor beta chains below all came from one sample that was sequenced in a study of a mutant IDH1 vaccine in newly diagnosed glioma. The repertoire was sequenced with immunoSEQ multiplex PCR; TCRdb's copy has only in-frame clones and lacks some. The sample yields around 29,000 clones, about nine tenths seen once. The time point here: week 5, during vaccination. Every single dose of the vaccine, 300 ug of mutant IDH1 20-mer peptide, came with topical imiquimod. These receptors are not linked to any known antigen. This material consisted of peripheral blood mononuclear cells (PBMCs), taken from a glioma patient whose treatment included an IDH1 peptide vaccine. The receptor set was obtained from a woman in her 40s with glioma. Some clones in this sample may be carry-over from other donors' samples.

The J gene is TRBJ2-7, the V gene TRBV4-2; TRBD2 is a possible D gene (7 bases). The V gene lost 0 bases and the J gene lost 6 bases, with 15 bases spanning the gap. Germline V gene lookup returns CDR1 LGHNA and CDR2 YNFKEQ. The CDR3 runs to 15 residues. The CDR3 bases are TGTGCCAGCAGCCAAGATCGCGAGGGGGGGTCCGAGCAGTACTTC. This sequence encodes CASSQDREGGSEQYF.

This clone was recorded only once. The gene calls are TRBV21-1 and TRBJ1-4. TRBV21-1 is a documented pseudogene. The length of the CDR3 is 14 residues. The chain's CDR3 is CASVVWRAYEKLFF. CDR3 in DNA: TGTGCCAGCGTGGTGTGGAGAGCATATGAAAAACTGTTTTTT.

V and J are TRBV5-6 and TRBJ1-1; no clear D gene. The CDR3 has 13 amino acids. V gave up 2 bases and J gave up 6 bases, with 11 bases separating them. Germline-derived CDR1 and CDR2 are SGHDT and YYEEEE. The chain's CDR3 is CASSLRHGSEAFF. In nucleotides, the CDR3 is TGTGCCAGCAGCTTACGACACGGATCTGAAGCTTTCTTT.

V gene TRBV7-8 combines with J gene TRBJ2-7; D not certain. V lost 5 bases, J lost 0 bases, and 11 bases lay in between. Germline CDR1 is SGHVS and CDR2 is FQNEAQ. CDR3 length: 14 residues. The CDR3 DNA reads TGTGCCAGCAGCCTCCCTAGGGTCTCCTACGAGCAGTACTTC. This sequence encodes CASSLPRVSYEQYF.

The gene calls are TRBV25-1 and TRBJ2-2, with TRBD1 as a possible D gene (6 bases). This CDR3 comprises 14 residues. V was trimmed by 8 bases and J by 5 bases, leaving 15 bases between them. Germline V CDR1 and CDR2: MGHDK, SYGVNS. CDR3 nucleotides: TGTGCCAGCGCTACAGGGATAAGAACCGGGGAGCTGTTTTTT. Protein sequence: CASATGIRTGELFF.